The 18 T cell receptor beta chains in this list originate from one sample, sequenced in a study of T cell responses to AZD1222 COVID-19 vaccine. Using immunoSEQ multiplex PCR, the repertoire was profiled, and TCRdb retains in-frame clones only, with some absent. The repertoire holds around 130,000 clones, with approximately 94% as singletons. The specimen was peripheral blood, collected on day 0 of AZD1222 vaccination. The origin of the receptors is an adult in good health.

The V and J genes are TRBV19 and TRBJ2-3; no firm D call. The germline V gene has CDR1 LNHDA and CDR2 SQIVND (reference sequence). The CDR3 is 15 residues long. Deletions cut 2 bases from V and 10 bases from J, with 19 bases between. The CDR3 reads CASSIIKDHHWAQYF. The CDR3 DNA follows: TGTGCCAGTAGTATAATAAAAGACCACCACTGGGCGCAGTATTTT.

The chain employs TRBV6-5 and TRBJ1-3; no reliable D call. CDR3 size: 14 residues. The germline CDR1 and CDR2 sequences are MNHEY and SVGAGI. Deletions cut 8 bases from V and 4 bases from J, with 15 bases between. CDR3 amino acids: CASLGRASGNTIYF. The CDR3 nucleotides are TGTGCCAGCTTGGGGAGGGCTTCAGGAAACACCATATATTTT.

The table lists this clone with a count of one. The chain has TRBV19 and TRBJ1-2; D is possibly TRBD1 (6 bases). The CDR3 spans 14 residues. In germline, CDR1 is LNHDA, CDR2 SQIVND (reference sequence). Trimming pared 2 bases from V and 3 bases from J, leaving 10 bases between. The CDR3 spells CASSIQGKYYGYTF. The CDR3, as DNA: TGTGCCAGTAGTATACAGGGGAAGTACTATGGCTACACCTTC.

The chain recombines TRBV3-1 (or the pseudogene TRBV3-2) with TRBJ1-1, with D unresolved. Germline V gene data show CDR1 as LGHDT and CDR2 as YNNKEL (reference sequence). This CDR3 spans 13 amino acids. With 3 bases removed from V and 8 bases from J, the gap between germline ends came to 13 bases. The CDR3 is CASSQGYSPEAFF. CDR3 coding DNA: TGTGCCAGCAGCCAGGGGTACAGTCCCGAAGCTTTCTTT.

CDR3 in amino acids: CASSRPDFYEQYF. The DNA of the CDR3 is TGTGCCAGCAGTCGGCCTGACTTTTACGAGCAGTACTTC. The chain uses TRBV6-5 and TRBJ2-7; no reliable D call. Germline values: CDR1 MNHEY, CDR2 SVGAGI. This CDR3 spans 13 amino acids. V was cut by 5 bases and J by 4 bases, with 12 bases left in between.

This chain uses TRBV2 with TRBJ2-3; 8 bases are a match to TRBD1. The CDR3 length is 15 residues. Germline assignment: CDR1 SNHLY and CDR2 FYNNEI. Trimming removed 6 bases from V and 1 base from J; junction bases left unmatched: 6. CDR3 nucleotide sequence: TGTGCCAGCAGGTCCGGGACAGGACGCACAGATACGCAGTATTTT. As protein: CASRSGTGRTDTQYF.

The chain carries TRBV19 and TRBJ1-2; a possible D gene is TRBD1 (5 bases). Germline V gene sequence: CDR1 LNHDA, CDR2 SQIVND (reference sequence). This CDR3 region has 14 residues. The V end lost 7 bases, the J end lost 4 bases, and 16 bases lay between the germline ends. The CDR3 sequence: CASTPRGLLYGYTF. CDR3 DNA sequence: TGTGCCAGTACCCCGAGGGGACTCCTCTATGGCTACACCTTC.

CDR3 bases: TGTGCCTGGAGTGTAGGGTTGGTGGACTATGGCTACACCTTC. Its translation is CAWSVGLVDYGYTF. The rearrangement links TRBV30 to TRBJ1-2; D remains unclear. The CDR3 is made up of 14 amino acids. Looked up from germline, CDR1 is GTSNPN and CDR2 is SVGIG (reference sequence). Trimming pared 0 bases from V and 3 bases from J, leaving 11 bases between.

The gene calls are TRBV19 and TRBJ1-3; weak D call: TRBD1 (5 bases). This CDR3 contains 15 residues. V was clipped by 5 bases and J by 4 bases, with 15 bases between them. The V gene's germline CDR1 is LNHDA and CDR2 SQIVND (reference sequence). This CDR3 reads CASSLGRASGNTIYF. The CDR3 DNA reads TGTGCCAGTAGTCTGGGCAGGGCGTCCGGAAACACCATATATTTT.

This chain uses TRBV30 with TRBJ1-4; 8 bases are shared with TRBD1. The CDR3 spans 13 residues. V shed 3 bases and J 5 bases; nucleotides not matched to a gene: 2. Germline CDR1 reads GTSNPN; CDR2 reads SVGIG (reference sequence). DNA for the CDR3: TGTGCCTGGAGAAGACAGGGGAATGAAAAACTGTTTTTT. Protein sequence: CAWRRQGNEKLFF.

The gene calls are TRBV18 and TRBJ1-1, with a possible D match to TRBD1 (5 bases). The V gene's germline CDR1 is KGHSH and CDR2 LQKENI. The CDR3 consists of 15 residues. The ends were cut back, 0 bases at V and 4 bases at J, with 12 bases in the middle. The CDR3 is CASSPPPVGGTEAFF. CDR3 bases: TGTGCCAGCTCACCACCTCCGGTCGGGGGCACTGAAGCTTTCTTT.

The CDR3 here is CASSLSGRFNYGYTF. The CDR3 bases are TGTGCCAGCAGCCTTTCGGGACGTTTTAACTATGGCTACACCTTC. This chain connects TRBV9 to TRBJ1-2, with D perhaps matching TRBD1 (5 bases). The V gene's germline CDR1 is SGDLS and CDR2 YYNGEE. The CDR3 consists of 15 residues. V was pared by 4 bases and J by 1 base, with 14 bases between.

The chain couples TRBV5-6 to TRBJ1-3, with D uncertain. Trimming took off 1 base at V and 0 bases at J, with 8 bases between the two ends. The CDR3 totals 15 residues. CDR1 is SGHDT and CDR2 is YYEEEE in the germline V gene. In DNA form, the CDR3 reads TGTGCCAGCAGCTTGCGCTACACCTCTGGAAACACCATATATTTT. Translation gives CASSLRYTSGNTIYF.

The rearrangement uses TRBV23-1 and TRBJ2-3; 12 positions agree with TRBD2. TRBV23-1 is an ORF, with its function uncertain. Trimming took 3 bases from V and 6 from J; bases not matched to a gene: 13. The CDR3 totals 18 residues. CDR3 region: CASSHPHMTSGRLDTQYF. The CDR3 DNA sequence: TGCGCCAGCAGTCACCCACATATGACTAGCGGGAGATTGGATACGCAGTATTTT.

The genes are TRBV9 and TRBJ2-1; D is uncertain. Germline CDR1 SGDLS, CDR2 YYNGEE. V dropped 4 bases and J dropped 3 bases, with 11 bases sitting between them. CDR3 size: 14 residues. The CDR3 loop reads CASSLEGFYNEQFF. DNA of the CDR3: TGTGCCAGCAGCCTCGAAGGTTTCTACAATGAGCAGTTCTTC.

The chain combines TRBV19 with TRBJ1-2; possibly TRBD1 for D (5 bases). Trimming shortened V by 5 bases and J by 8 bases, and 9 bases separated the two germline ends. Germline V lookup: CDR1 LNHDA, CDR2 SQIVND (reference sequence). There are 11 residues in the CDR3. The CDR3 here is CASSQQAGYTF. The CDR3 coding sequence is TGTGCCAGTAGTCAACAGGCCGGCTACACCTTC.

This chain joins TRBV11-2 and TRBJ1-4; tentatively, D is TRBD1 (5 bases). The germline V gene has CDR1 SGHAT and CDR2 FQNNGV. Between the trimmed V and J ends, which lost 3 bases and 7 bases, there was a span of 15 bases. The CDR3 covers 15 residues. CDR3 in amino acids: CASSLDNHGREKLFF. CDR3 bases: TGTGCCAGCAGCTTGGACAATCACGGACGTGAAAAACTGTTTTTT. Variable domain in full (rest from reference TRBV11-2 and TRBJ1-4): EAGVAQSPRYKIIEKRQSVAFWCNPISGHATLYWYQQILGQGPKLLIQFQNNGVVDDSQLPKDRFSAERLKGVDSTLKIQPAKLEDSAVYLCASSLDNHGREKLFFGSGTQLSVL.

This sequence joins TRBV24-1 and TRBJ1-1; D gene unclear. Germline-derived CDR1 and CDR2 are KGHDR and SFDVKD. V lost 7 bases to trimming and J lost 0 bases, with 8 bases between them. CDR3 size: 13 residues. CDR3 DNA: TGTGCCACCAGAGGGCAGATGAACACTGAAGCTTTCTTT. Protein product: CATRGQMNTEAFF.